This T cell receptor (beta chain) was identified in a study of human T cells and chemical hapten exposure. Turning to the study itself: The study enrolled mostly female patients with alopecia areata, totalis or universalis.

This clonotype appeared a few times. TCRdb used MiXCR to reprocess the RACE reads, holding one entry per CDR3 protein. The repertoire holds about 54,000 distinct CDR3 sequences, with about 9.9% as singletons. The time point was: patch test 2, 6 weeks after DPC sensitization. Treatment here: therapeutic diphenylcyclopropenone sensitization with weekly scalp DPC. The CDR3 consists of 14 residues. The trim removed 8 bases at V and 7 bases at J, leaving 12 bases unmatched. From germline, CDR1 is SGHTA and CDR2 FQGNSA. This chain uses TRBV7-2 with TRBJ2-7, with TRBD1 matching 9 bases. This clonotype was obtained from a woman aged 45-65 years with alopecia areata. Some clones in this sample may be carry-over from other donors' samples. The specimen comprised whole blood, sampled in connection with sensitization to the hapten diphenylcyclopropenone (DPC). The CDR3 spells CASGGQGFVGEQYF. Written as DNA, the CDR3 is TGTGCCAGCGGGGGACAGGGTTTTGTGGGAGAGCAGTACTTC.